The 3 T cell receptor beta chains reported below all come from one sample, sequenced in a study of blood T cell repertoires in COVID-19. Data came from immunoSEQ multiplex PCR; TCRdb stores just in-frame clones and leaves some out. Among about 330,000 clones listed, roughly 84% were seen once. Material for sequencing was PBMCs or T cells enriched from blood (not recorded which). These receptors were obtained from a woman under 40 who had recovered from COVID-19.

The chain is built from TRBV28 and TRBJ2-7, with 7 bases fitting TRBD1. V lost 5 bases and J lost 0; bases outside the gene matches: 7. Germline CDR1 reads MDHEN; CDR2 reads SYDVKM. The CDR3 consists of 15 residues. The CDR3 region is CASSLQQGTSYEQYF. In DNA form, the CDR3 reads TGTGCCAGCAGTCTCCAACAGGGGACCTCCTACGAGCAGTACTTC.

This chain connects TRBV27 to TRBJ1-5; possible D gene TRBD1, 6 bases. The V gene's germline CDR1 is MNHEY and CDR2 SMNVEV (reference sequence). V lost 6 bases and J 7 bases, leaving 13 bases between the germline ends. The CDR3 is 13 amino acids. Here the CDR3 reads CASRPAGGQPQHF. Here the CDR3 DNA reads TGTGCCAGCAGACCGGCGGGGGGCCAGCCCCAGCATTTT.

This chain connects TRBV5-1 to TRBJ2-3; maybe TRBD2 (5 bases). CDR3 length equals 13 residues. The germline V gene has CDR1 SGHRS and CDR2 YFSETQ. V shed 0 bases and J shed 6 bases, with 8 bases lying between them. CDR3 in amino acids: CASSLERGDTQYF. CDR3 nucleotide sequence: TGCGCCAGCAGCTTGGAGAGAGGGGATACGCAGTATTTT.